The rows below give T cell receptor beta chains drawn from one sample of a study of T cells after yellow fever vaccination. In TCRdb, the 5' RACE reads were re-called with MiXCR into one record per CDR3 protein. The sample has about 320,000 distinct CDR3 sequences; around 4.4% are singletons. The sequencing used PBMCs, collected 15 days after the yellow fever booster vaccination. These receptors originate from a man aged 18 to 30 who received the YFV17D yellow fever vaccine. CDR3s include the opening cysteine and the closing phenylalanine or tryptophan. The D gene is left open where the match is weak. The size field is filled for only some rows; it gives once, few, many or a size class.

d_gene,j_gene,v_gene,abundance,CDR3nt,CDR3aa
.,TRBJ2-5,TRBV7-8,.,TGTGCCAGCAGCTTAGGCATACCCGAGACCCAGTACTTC,CASSLGIPETQYF
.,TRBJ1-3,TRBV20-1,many,TGCAGTGCCCTTGACAGTTACACCATATATTTT,CSALDSYTIYF
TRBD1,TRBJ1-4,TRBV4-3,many,TGCGCCAGCAGCCACCTCCCGGGACAGGGGCCTCCAACTAATGAAAAACTGTTTTTT,CASSHLPGQGPPTNEKLFF
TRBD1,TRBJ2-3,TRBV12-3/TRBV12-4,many,TGTGCCAGCAGTTTCCCCGGGACAGCAGATACGCAGTATTTT,CASSFPGTADTQYF
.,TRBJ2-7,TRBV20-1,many,TGCAGTGCTAGTGGTACAGGGCTTACCTACGAGCAGTACTTC,CSASGTGLTYEQYF
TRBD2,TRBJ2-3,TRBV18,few,TGTGCCAGCTCACGGGAGCGGGGGGGCCGTCATACGCAGTATTTT,CASSRERGGRHTQYF
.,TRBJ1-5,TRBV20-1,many,TGCAGTGCCATCCAGGGTCCTTATAGCAATCAGCCCCAGCATTTT,CSAIQGPYSNQPQHF
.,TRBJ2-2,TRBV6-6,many,TGTGCCACGCAGAAGGGGCGAGACGGGGAGCTGTTTTTT,CATQKGRDGELFF
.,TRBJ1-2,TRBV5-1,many,TGCGCCAGCAGGCCTCTGGACAGCTATGGCTACACCTTC,CASRPLDSYGYTF
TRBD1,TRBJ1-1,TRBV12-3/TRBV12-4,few,TGTGCCAGCAGCCGCCCGGGACAGTCAACCGTGAACACTGAAGCTTTCTTT,CASSRPGQSTVNTEAFF
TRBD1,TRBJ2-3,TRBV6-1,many,TGTGCCAGCAGTGCAGGGACAGGGGTAGATACGCAGTATTTT,CASSAGTGVDTQYF
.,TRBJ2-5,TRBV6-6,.,TGTGCCAGCAGTTACTCGCCTAGTCTTCAGGAGACCCAGTACTTC,CASSYSPSLQETQYF
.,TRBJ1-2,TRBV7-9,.,TGTGCCAGCAGCCTCAGCTTAGGTACAGACGTCGGCTACACCTTC,CASSLSLGTDVGYTF
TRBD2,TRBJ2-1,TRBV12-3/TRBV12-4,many,TGTGCCAGCAGCCGCGCCGGGACTAGCGGAACCAATGAGCAGTTCTTC,CASSRAGTSGTNEQFF
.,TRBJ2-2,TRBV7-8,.,TGTGCCAGCAGCGGCCGAGTAGCCGACACCGGGGAGCTGTTTTTT,CASSGRVADTGELFF